Below, 21 T cell receptor beta chains from the same sample are listed, as sequenced in a study of blood T cells in healthy people across ages. A second about 6 to 12 cycle PCR used barcoded and J-beta primers. TCRdb fed the 5' RACE reads into MiXCR, producing one record per CDR3 protein. This sample has more than 1,000,000 distinct CDR3 sequences, with around 25% found just once. These data are also associated with another study on T cells of mothers and their children.

The source material was blood. The receptors stem from a girl aged 2-10 years in good health.

This clonotype was seen more than once but under ten times. This chain links TRBV4-2 with TRBJ1-4, with a possible D match to TRBD1 (5 bases). Looked up from germline, CDR1 is LGHNA and CDR2 is YNFKEQ. The V and J ends lost 0 bases and 4 bases respectively, with 12 bases between them. This CDR3 has 16 amino acids. The CDR3 protein is CASSQDFRQLNEKLFF. The CDR3 bases are TGTGCCAGCAGCCAAGATTTCAGACAGCTTAATGAAAAACTGTTTTTT.

This rearrangement joins TRBV5-1 to TRBJ1-3; no reliable D call. The ends were cut back, 3 bases at V and 0 bases at J, with 16 bases in the middle. The CDR3 has 17 residues. Looked up from germline, CDR1 is SGHRS and CDR2 is YFSETQ. CDR3 residues: CASSYRGETHSGNTIYF. For the CDR3, the DNA is TGCGCCAGCAGCTACCGGGGAGAAACTCACTCTGGAAACACCATATATTTT.

V gene TRBV29-1 combines with J gene TRBJ2-7, with D unclear. This CDR3 spans 13 amino acids. Germline CDR1 SQVTM, CDR2 ANQGSEA. V was cut by 5 bases and J by 1 base, with 12 bases left in between. In nucleotides, the CDR3 is TGCAGCGTTTTAGCCCTACCTTCCTACGAGCAGTACTTC. Its translation is CSVLALPSYEQYF.

This clonotype was detected a few times. In nucleotides, the CDR3 is TGTGCCAGCAGTCCCGGCCCCACCCGGGGGGAGCAGTACTTC. It translates to CASSPGPTRGEQYF. The genes are TRBV7-2 and TRBJ2-1; a possible D gene is TRBD2 (6 bases). TRBJ2-7 matches the DNA end more closely, so the J call is doubtful. Germline V lookup: CDR1 SGHTA, CDR2 FQGNSA. CDR3 size: 14 residues.

This clonotype was seen only a few times. The chain combines TRBV10-3 with TRBJ1-1, with D unclear. Trimming took off 3 bases at V and 10 bases at J, with 15 bases between the two ends. Looked up from germline, CDR1 is ENHRY and CDR2 is SYGVKD. The CDR3 is 13 amino acids. The CDR3 nucleotides read TGTGCCATCAGTGATATCCAAGGCAGTGGAGCTTTCTTT. Protein sequence: CAISDIQGSGAFF.

This chain links TRBV9 with TRBJ2-4, with D tentatively TRBD1 or TRBD2 (5 bases each). V was pared by 4 bases and J by 1 base, with 15 bases between. CDR1 SGDLS and CDR2 YYNGEE come from the germline V gene. The CDR3 is 16 amino acids. CDR3 sequence (DNA): TGTGCCAGCAGCCCGGGCGGATGGGGGGCCAAAAACATTCAGTACTTC. The encoded protein is CASSPGGWGAKNIQYF.

This clonotype has ten or more counts. CDR3 in DNA: TGTGCCAGCAGCGGCGGGGGGTCGGGAGAGACCCAGTACTTC. Encoded protein: CASSGGGSGETQYF. J is TRBJ2-5 and V is TRBV11-3, with TRBD2 matching 8 bases. There are 14 residues in the CDR3. Germline V lookup: CDR1 SGHNT, CDR2 YENEEA. Trimming cost V 5 bases and J 4 bases; bases outside gene matches: 6.

The chain combines TRBV24-1 with TRBJ1-2; the D gene is possibly TRBD1 (5 bases). The CDR3 contains 13 residues. V lost 4 bases, J lost 8 bases, and 13 bases lay in between. Germline values: CDR1 KGHDR, CDR2 SFDVKD. The CDR3: CATSDSRQRGYTF. The CDR3, as DNA: TGTGCCACCAGTGACTCACGACAGCGCGGCTACACCTTC.

The chain uses TRBV3-1 and TRBJ1-5, with TRBD1 matching over 7 bases. The CDR3 totals 15 residues. The V gene end was trimmed by 1 base and the J gene end by 8 bases; junction bases not matched to a gene: 8. Per the germline V gene, CDR1 is LGHDT and CDR2 is YNNKEL (reference sequence). In DNA form, the CDR3 reads TGTGCCAGCAGCCAAGGACAGGGTCTCTCAAAGCCCCAGCATTTT. It specifies CASSQGQGLSKPQHF.

This clonotype has a handful of counts. This sequence joins TRBV24-1 and TRBJ2-3, with 8 bases matching TRBD1. V lost 2 bases and J lost 5; bases outside the gene matches: 2. The germline gives CDR1 KGHDR, CDR2 SFDVKD. The CDR3 sequence is 14 residues long. The CDR3 spells CATSDYDRGDTQYF. The CDR3 DNA reads TGTGCCACCAGTGATTACGACAGGGGAGATACGCAGTATTTT.

The chain is built from TRBV4-3 and TRBJ1-1, with D maybe TRBD1 (5 bases). V was cut by 3 bases and J by 1 base, with 12 bases left in between. The CDR3 runs to 15 residues. Germline CDR1 LGHNA, CDR2 YSLEER. CDR3 residues: CASSQGRGGNTEAFF. CDR3 DNA: TGCGCCAGCAGCCAGGGGAGGGGAGGGAACACTGAAGCTTTCTTT.

This clonotype was detected a few times. This chain connects TRBV20-1 to TRBJ2-7; TRBD1 aligns across 7 bases. This CDR3 contains 13 residues. Trimming cost V 4 bases and J 4 bases; bases outside gene matches: 7. Germline values: CDR1 DFQATT, CDR2 SNEGSKA (reference sequence). The CDR3 region has the DNA TGCAGTGCTACCTCCCGGGACAGATACGAGCAGTACTTC. This translates into CSATSRDRYEQYF.

This clonotype was detected a few times. This chain uses TRBV7-2 with TRBJ2-1; a possible D gene is TRBD2 (5 bases). The CDR3 spans 15 residues. Per the germline V gene, CDR1 is SGHTA and CDR2 is FQGNSA. Trimming removed 3 bases from V and 5 bases from J, with 14 bases in between. The CDR3 spells CASSLTEEADNEQFF. The DNA for the CDR3 is TGTGCCAGCAGCTTGACTGAGGAGGCCGACAATGAGCAGTTCTTC.

This clonotype was seen a few times. The chain uses TRBV20-1 and TRBJ2-7; D possibly matches TRBD1 or TRBD2 (6 bases each). Germline V CDR1 and CDR2: DFQATT, SNEGSKA (reference sequence). Between the trimmed V and J ends, which lost 1 base and 5 bases, there was a span of 12 bases. This CDR3 has 13 amino acids. CDR3 residues: CSARGPGADEQYF. The CDR3 DNA is TGCAGTGCTAGAGGGCCGGGGGCAGACGAGCAGTACTTC.

The genes are TRBV5-1 and TRBJ2-5, with D unresolved. CDR3 length: 17 residues. Germline values: CDR1 SGHRS, CDR2 YFSETQ. The V and J ends lost 4 bases and 1 base respectively, with 20 bases between them. The CDR3 DNA sequence: TGCGCCAGCAGCACACTTAACTCGCGTTTCGCCCAAGAGACCCAGTACTTC. It specifies CASSTLNSRFAQETQYF.

The chain couples TRBV7-3 to TRBJ2-3, with D unclear. V dropped 3 bases and J dropped 1 base, with 14 bases sitting between them. CDR1 and CDR2 from the germline V gene are SGHTA and FQGTGA. CDR3 size: 16 residues. The CDR3 nucleotides read TGTGCCAGCAGCTTGGAACGTGGCGGAGGCACAGATACGCAGTATTTT. It is translated as CASSLERGGGTDTQYF.

This clonotype showed up just a few times. The V call is TRBV3-1, the J call TRBJ2-1, with a tentative D call TRBD2 (6 bases). Per the germline V gene, CDR1 is LGHDT and CDR2 is YNNKEL (reference sequence). The CDR3 contains 14 residues. The V gene lost 8 bases and the J gene lost 7 bases, with 18 bases spanning the gap. The CDR3 sequence: CASQYGTSRNEQFF. DNA of the CDR3: TGTGCCAGCCAATACGGGACTTCGAGGAATGAGCAGTTCTTC.

This clonotype has more than one count but fewer than ten. The chain has TRBV5-6 and TRBJ2-7, with TRBD1 matching over 7 bases. The CDR3 is made up of 15 amino acids. The V segment lost 5 bases and the J segment 2 bases; nucleotides outside the gene matches: 10. Germline V CDR1 and CDR2: SGHDT, YYEEEE. The CDR3 spells CASSFSGTVAYEQYF. The CDR3 DNA sequence: TGTGCCAGCAGTTTCTCCGGGACAGTCGCCTACGAGCAGTACTTC.

The gene calls are TRBV6-5 and TRBJ2-1, with unresolved D. The CDR3 is 14 amino acids. V was trimmed by 0 bases and J by 8 bases, leaving 11 bases between them. The germline CDR1 and CDR2 sequences are MNHEY and SVGAGI. The CDR3 bases are TGTGCCAGCAGTTACTCAGTCCGACGGGATGAGCAGTTCTTC. Protein product: CASSYSVRRDEQFF.

This sequence joins TRBV27 and TRBJ1-6; D may be TRBD1 (5 bases). The CDR3 spans 14 residues. Germline V lookup: CDR1 MNHEY, CDR2 SMNVEV (reference sequence). The V and J ends lost 7 bases and 7 bases respectively, with 14 bases between them. CDR3 sequence reads: CASKIGATNSPLHF. The CDR3 DNA is TGTGCCAGCAAAATTGGGGCCACCAATTCACCCCTCCACTTT.

This clonotype was counted a few times. The chain combines TRBV18 with TRBJ2-5, with no clear D. CDR3 size: 17 residues. CDR1 KGHSH and CDR2 LQKENI come from the germline V gene. Trimming took 2 bases from V and 0 from J, leaving 16 bases between them. CDR3 in DNA: TGTGCCAGCTCACCATTTTTACGGAGAGCGTACCAAGAGACCCAGTACTTC. This encodes CASSPFLRRAYQETQYF.